This TCR beta chain derives from a study of response to subunit inactivated influenza vaccine. CDR1 is SEHNR, CDR2 FQNEAQ, per germline (reference sequence). V lost 4 bases and J 1 base, leaving 14 bases between the germline ends. The CDR3 loop spans 15 amino acids. Broader study findings: Authors proposed each seasonal influenza vaccination draws in few new T cells.

With regard to this clonotype: Its matching antigen is unknown.

TCRdb re-called the RT-PCR reads with MiXCR, one entry per CDR3 protein. The profile shows roughly 520,000 distinct CDR3 sequences, less than 30% of them singletons. The J gene is TRBJ2-7, the V gene TRBV7-9; no reliable D call. The sequence was collected from a man in his fifties who received an inactivated influenza vaccine. The material sequenced was CD4+ T cells sorted from PBMCs, taken 5 days after vaccination. This CDR3 reads CASSSAGALSYEQYF. In DNA form, the CDR3 reads TGTGCCAGCAGCTCCGCTGGAGCCCTTTCCTACGAGCAGTACTTC.